This TCR beta chain was recorded in a study of cytomegalovirus exposure and HLA in healthy donors (dated by TCRdb to the late 2010s). For context, the study as a whole: According to a later analysis, one platform produced both the roughly 130 validation repertoires and the 666 repertoires of the first cohort. The study was designed to test whether signatures of past pathogen exposure could be identified by cataloging public T cell receptors. Along with the approximately 670-subject first cohort, a separate validation cohort of over a hundred different subjects was used. To predict cytomegalovirus infection status, the study combined high-throughput TCR immunosequencing, statistical association of individual TCRs with disease status, and machine learning. Overall study outcomes, separate from this receptor: A later analysis found that TCRs clustered in the first cohort also tended to co-occur in the 120 validation repertoires, with 94% of cluster scores above 0. In vitro tests confirmed that a few of the cytomegalovirus-associated TCR beta chains recognize cytomegalovirus antigens. A later analysis lacked HLA typing for the validation cohort, so it scored co-occurrence in that cohort across all 120 repertoires. The authors suggested that the approach could potentially be generalized to other disease states and immunological phenotypes. Cytomegalovirus status was reported to be diagnosed by the classifier with high specificity and sensitivity in both the original and validation cohorts. While some public TCRs were present in many individuals, most TCR sequences turned up only very rarely across donors. The study listed 164 TCR beta chains as associated with cytomegalovirus.

Worth noting for this clone: What antigen it recognizes has not been identified. The sample holds no much larger clone one base away, and base qualities are not on file.

The V end gives up 5 bases and the J end 3 bases, leaving 4 bases in the junction not matched to a gene. CDR1 SNHLY and CDR2 FYNNEI were looked up in the germline V gene. The CDR3 numbers 13 residues from cysteine through phenylalanine. The kept DNA is CDR3 alone, 39 bases in frame from the first base. The donors were included in the validation cohort of roughly 130 subjects, a group kept apart from the 666-subject first cohort. Library construction relied on the immunoSEQ multiplex PCR assay. As for the authors' bioinformatics: A statistical classification framework was built to diagnose cytomegalovirus status from the catalog of TCR beta chain sequences. The table comes from immuneACCESS by way of TCRdb, which keeps in-frame sequences with V and J called. Part of the clones is missing from these tables; in studies checked, under half for an unresolved V gene and the rest for unknown reasons. The V and J calls and clone size are taken from that table; D and trimming were inferred from the DNA. Within this sample are around 350,000 clones, with about nine tenths of them counted one time only. The biggest ten clones account for about 0.8% of the sample.

The TCR originated in a woman between 18 and 29 years old in good health and CMV-seronegative. The sequenced sample was PBMCs. This sequence uses TRBV2 and TRBJ2-7; the central 7 bases match TRBD1. CDR3 region: CASSKQGNYEQYF. The bases read TGTGCCAGCAGTAAACAGGGGAACTACGAGCAGTACTTC.